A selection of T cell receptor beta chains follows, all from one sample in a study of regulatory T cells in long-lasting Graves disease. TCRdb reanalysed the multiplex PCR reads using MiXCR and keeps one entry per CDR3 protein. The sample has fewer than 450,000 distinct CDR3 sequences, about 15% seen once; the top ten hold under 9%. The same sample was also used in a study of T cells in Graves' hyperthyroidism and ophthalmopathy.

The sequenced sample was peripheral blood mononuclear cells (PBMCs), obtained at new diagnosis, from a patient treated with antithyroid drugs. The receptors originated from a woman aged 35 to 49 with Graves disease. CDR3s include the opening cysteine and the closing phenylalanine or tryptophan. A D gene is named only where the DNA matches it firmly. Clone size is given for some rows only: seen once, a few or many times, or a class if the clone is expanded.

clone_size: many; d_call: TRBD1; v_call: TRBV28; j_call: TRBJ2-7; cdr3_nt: TGTGCCAGCAGTCACGGGACAGGCCGCACCTACGAGCAGTACTTC; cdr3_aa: CASSHGTGRTYEQYF
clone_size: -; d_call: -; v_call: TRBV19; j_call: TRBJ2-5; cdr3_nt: TGTGCCAGTAGTATGTCAGGTTTTCTGCAAGAGACCCAGTACTTC; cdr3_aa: CASSMSGFLQETQYF
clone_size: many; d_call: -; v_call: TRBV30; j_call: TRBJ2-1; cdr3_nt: TGTGCCTGGATCCGTTGGGGTATAAATGAGCAGTTCTTC; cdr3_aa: CAWIRWGINEQFF
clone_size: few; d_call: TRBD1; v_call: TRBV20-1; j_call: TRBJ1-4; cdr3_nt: TGCAGTGCGGAGGACAGGGATAATGAAAAACTGTTTTTT; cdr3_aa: CSAEDRDNEKLFF
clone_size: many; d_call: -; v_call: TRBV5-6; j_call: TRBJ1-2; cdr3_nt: TGTGCCAGCAGCCGGGAAGCCGGCGATGGCTACACCTTC; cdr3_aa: CASSREAGDGYTF
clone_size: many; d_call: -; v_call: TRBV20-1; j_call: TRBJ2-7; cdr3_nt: TGCAGTGCTAGACCTCGACAGGTACTCTACGAGCAGTACTTC; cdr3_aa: CSARPRQVLYEQYF
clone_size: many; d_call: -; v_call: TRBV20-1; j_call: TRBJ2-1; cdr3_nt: TGCAGCTCCGGGAAGGTTGATATCTCCTACAATGAGCAGTTCTTC; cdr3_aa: CSSGKVDISYNEQFF
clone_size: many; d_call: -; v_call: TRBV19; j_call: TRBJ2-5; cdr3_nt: TGTGCCAGTAAAAGCGACCAAGAGACCCAGTACTTC; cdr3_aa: CASKSDQETQYF
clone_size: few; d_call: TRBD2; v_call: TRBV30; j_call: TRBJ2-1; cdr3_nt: TGTGCCTGGAGTACGCATCGGACTAGCGGGAGCTCCTACAAAGAGCAGTTCTTC; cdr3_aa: CAWSTHRTSGSSYKEQFF
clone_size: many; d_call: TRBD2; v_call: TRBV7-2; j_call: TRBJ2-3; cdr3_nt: TGTGCCAGCAGCATGGGACTAGCGGGAGCATTCGCAGATACGCAGTATTTT; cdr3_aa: CASSMGLAGAFADTQYF
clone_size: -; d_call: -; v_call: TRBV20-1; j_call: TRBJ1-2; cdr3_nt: TGCAGTGCTCGGGACAATAACTATGGCTACACCTTC; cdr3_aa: CSARDNNYGYTF
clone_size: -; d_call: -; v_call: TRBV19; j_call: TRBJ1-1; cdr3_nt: TGTGCCAGTAGTATCCTCAGGAACTCAAAAACAATGAACACTGAAGCTTTCTTT; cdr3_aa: CASSILRNSKTMNTEAFF
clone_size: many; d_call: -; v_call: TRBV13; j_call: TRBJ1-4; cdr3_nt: TGTGCCAGCAGACGGGGGGTATCAGAAAAACTGTTTTTT; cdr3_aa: CASRRGVSEKLFF
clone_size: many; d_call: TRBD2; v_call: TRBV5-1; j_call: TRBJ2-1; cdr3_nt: TGCGCCAGCAGCTATCTAGCGGGAGAACACAATGAGCAGTTCTTC; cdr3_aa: CASSYLAGEHNEQFF
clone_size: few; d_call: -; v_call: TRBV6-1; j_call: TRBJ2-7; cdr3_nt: TGTGCCACCCGGGACCGCGCCTACGAGCAGTACTTC; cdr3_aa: CATRDRAYEQYF
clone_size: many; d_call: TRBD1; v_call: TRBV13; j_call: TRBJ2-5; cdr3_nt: TGTGCCAGCAGCCACCGGGACAGCCAAGAGACCCAGTACTTC; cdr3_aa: CASSHRDSQETQYF
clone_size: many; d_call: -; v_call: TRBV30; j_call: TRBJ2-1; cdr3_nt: TGTGCCTGGAGTACCGGGGACCATGAGCAGTTCTTC; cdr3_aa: CAWSTGDHEQFF
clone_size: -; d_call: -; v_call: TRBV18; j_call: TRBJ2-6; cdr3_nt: TGTGCCAGCTCGCCCCCTCGTGGGGCCAACGTCCTGACTTTC; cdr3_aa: CASSPPRGANVLTF
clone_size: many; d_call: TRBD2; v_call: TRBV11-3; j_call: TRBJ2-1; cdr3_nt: TGTGCCAGCAGCTTAGAATGGGGACTAGCGGGAATCAATGAGCAGTTCTTC; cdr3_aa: CASSLEWGLAGINEQFF
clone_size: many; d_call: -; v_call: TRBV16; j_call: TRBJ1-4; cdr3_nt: TGTGCCAGCAGCCAATCTCGCGAGGGCGATGAAAAACTGTTTTTT; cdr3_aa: CASSQSREGDEKLFF
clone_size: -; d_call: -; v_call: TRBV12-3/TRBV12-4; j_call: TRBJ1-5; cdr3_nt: TGTGCCAGCAGTTTCGGGCACGGGGGAAATCAGCCCCAGCATTTT; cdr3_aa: CASSFGHGGNQPQHF
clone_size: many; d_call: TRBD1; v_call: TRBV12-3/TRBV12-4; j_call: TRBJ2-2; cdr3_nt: TGTGCCAGCAGGGCTCCGGGACAGGCCACCGGGGAGCTGTTTTTT; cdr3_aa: CASRAPGQATGELFF
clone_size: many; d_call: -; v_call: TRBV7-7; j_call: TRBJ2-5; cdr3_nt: TGTGCTAGCAGCTCTGGAGACCAAGAGACCCAGTACTTC; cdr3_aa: CASSSGDQETQYF
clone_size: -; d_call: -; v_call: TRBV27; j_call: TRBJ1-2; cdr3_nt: TGTGCCAGCAGTCCCCAAGGACTCTATGGCTACACCTTC; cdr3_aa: CASSPQGLYGYTF
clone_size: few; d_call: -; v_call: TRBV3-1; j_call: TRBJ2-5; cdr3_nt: TGTGCCAGCAGAGCGCAGGGGCGGGGGCAAGAGACCCAGTACTTC; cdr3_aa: CASRAQGRGQETQYF
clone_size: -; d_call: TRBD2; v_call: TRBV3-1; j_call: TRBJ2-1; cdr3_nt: TGTGCCAGCAGCCAAGATAGGTCCCTAGCGGGAAGGAATGAGCAGTTCTTC; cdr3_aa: CASSQDRSLAGRNEQFF
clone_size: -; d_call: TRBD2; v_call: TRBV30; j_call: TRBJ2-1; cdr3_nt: TGTGCCCGGAGGTTAGCGGGAGGGAGGTATGAGCAGTTCTTC; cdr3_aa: CARRLAGGRYEQFF
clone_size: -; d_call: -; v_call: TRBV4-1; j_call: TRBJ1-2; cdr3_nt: TGCGCCAGCAGCCAAGATGTCCAGGCGCTGAATGGCTACACCTTC; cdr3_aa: CASSQDVQALNGYTF
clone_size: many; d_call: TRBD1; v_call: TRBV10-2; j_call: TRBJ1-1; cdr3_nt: TGCGCCAGCAGTGGTACAGGGGTGGCTGAAGCTTTCTTT; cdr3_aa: CASSGTGVAEAFF
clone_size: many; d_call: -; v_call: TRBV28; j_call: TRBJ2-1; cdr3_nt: TGTGCCAGCAGTTTCCTAACGGGAGAGCCCAATGAGCAGTTCTTC; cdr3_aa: CASSFLTGEPNEQFF
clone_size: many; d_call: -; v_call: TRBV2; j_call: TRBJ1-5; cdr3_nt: TGTGCCAGCAGTGATGACAGAGCCGCAAATCAGCCCCAGCATTTT; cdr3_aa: CASSDDRAANQPQHF
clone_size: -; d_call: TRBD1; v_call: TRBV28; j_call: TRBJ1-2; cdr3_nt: TGTGCCAGCAACCTACAGGGGGCGAATAACTATGGCTACACCTTC; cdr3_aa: CASNLQGANNYGYTF
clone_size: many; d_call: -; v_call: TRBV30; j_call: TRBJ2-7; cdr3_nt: TGTGCCTGGAGTGTTGGCTGGGGAATCTACGAGCAGTACTTC; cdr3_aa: CAWSVGWGIYEQYF
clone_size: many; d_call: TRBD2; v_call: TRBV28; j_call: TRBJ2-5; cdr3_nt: TGTGCCAGCAGTAATCGGGGGGAACAAGAGACCCAGTACTTC; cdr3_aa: CASSNRGEQETQYF
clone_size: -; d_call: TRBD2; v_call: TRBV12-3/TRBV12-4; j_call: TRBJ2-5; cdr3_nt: TGTGCCAGCACCCTCGGGACTAGCGGGGTCCAAGAGACCCAGTACTTC; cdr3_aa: CASTLGTSGVQETQYF
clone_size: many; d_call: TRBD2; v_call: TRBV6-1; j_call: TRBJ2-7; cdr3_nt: TGTGCCAGCAGCTATCTAGCGGGAGATAACTCCTACGAGCAGTACTTC; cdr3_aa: CASSYLAGDNSYEQYF
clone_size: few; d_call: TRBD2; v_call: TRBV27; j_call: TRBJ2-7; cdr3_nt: TGTGCCAGCAGCTTATATGGGGGACTAGGAGGGGACTACGAGCAGTACTTC; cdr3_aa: CASSLYGGLGGDYEQYF
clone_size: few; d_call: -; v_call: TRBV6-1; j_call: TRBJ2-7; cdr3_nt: TGTGCCAGCAGGAGCGGCCCTTCTGCCTACGAGCAGTACTTC; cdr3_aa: CASRSGPSAYEQYF
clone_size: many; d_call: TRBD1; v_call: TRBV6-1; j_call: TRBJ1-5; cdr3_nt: TGTGCCAGCAGGCAACGAGGACAGGGGAGTCAGCCCCAGCATTTT; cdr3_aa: CASRQRGQGSQPQHF
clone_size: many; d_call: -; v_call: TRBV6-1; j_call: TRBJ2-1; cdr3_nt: TGTGCCAGCAGACCCCCTGGCGGGGCTTACAATGAGCAGTTCTTC; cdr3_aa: CASRPPGGAYNEQFF
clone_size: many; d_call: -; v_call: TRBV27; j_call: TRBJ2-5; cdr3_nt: TGTGCCAGCAGCCCATCTGGGGAGGAGACCCAGTACTTC; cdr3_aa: CASSPSGEETQYF
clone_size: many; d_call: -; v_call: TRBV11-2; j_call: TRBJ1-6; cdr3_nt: TGTGCCAGCAGCTTAGGGGGCAGATCTTCACCCCTCCACTTT; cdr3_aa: CASSLGGRSSPLHF
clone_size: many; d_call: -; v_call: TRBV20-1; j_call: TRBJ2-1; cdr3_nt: TGCAGTCTGAGAGATGAGAGGGGCTACAATGAGCAGTTCTTC; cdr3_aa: CSLRDERGYNEQFF
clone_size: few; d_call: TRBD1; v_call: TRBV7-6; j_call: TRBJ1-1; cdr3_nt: TGTGCCAGCAGCTTAGAGCCAGGGGGCACAACTGAAGCTTTCTTT; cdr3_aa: CASSLEPGGTTEAFF
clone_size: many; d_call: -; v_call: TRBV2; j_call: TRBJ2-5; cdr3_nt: TGTGCCAGCATCGGCCAAGAGACCCAGTACTTC; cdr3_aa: CASIGQETQYF
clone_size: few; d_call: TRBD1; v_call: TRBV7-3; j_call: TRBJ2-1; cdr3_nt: TGTGCCAGCAGCTTATATGTGGGGACAGGGCGGGATGAGCAGTTCTTC; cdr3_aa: CASSLYVGTGRDEQFF
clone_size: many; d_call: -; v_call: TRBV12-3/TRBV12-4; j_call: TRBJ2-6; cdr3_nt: TGTGCCAGCAGCGTACCCGGGGCCAACGTCCTGACTTTC; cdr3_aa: CASSVPGANVLTF